This TCR beta chain was profiled in a study of blood T cells in healthy people across ages (dated by TCRdb to 2014 to 2015). Regarding the research as a whole: In model experiments, template switching captured about one uniquely barcoded TCR beta cDNA molecule for every two T cells. The donors were divided into four age groups: young (average approximately 17 years), middle-aged (about 39), aged (62) and long-lived (roughly 82). The study measured age-related changes in TCR beta repertoire diversity using deep sequencing normalized with unique cDNA molecular identifiers. Two additional independent replicas of 1 million unique cDNA reads from the same blood draw were analyzed for two donors (one aged 18 to 30 and one aged 80 or older).

The receptor library was made with 5' RACE. The sequencer was an Illumina HiSeq 2500. The second PCR ran for roughly 7 to 11 cycles and used a J-beta primer mix along with a sample-barcoded 5' primer. Each TCR beta cDNA molecule received a unique molecular identifier from a template-switch 5' adaptor carrying 12 random nucleotides. Each sample yielded at least 2.5 million CDR3-containing paired-end reads. First-strand cDNA synthesis was performed from all RNA using the Mint cDNA synthesis kit, with priming by a TRBC-specific oligonucleotide. Following uracil-DNA glycosylase treatment, all cDNA underwent a first 18-cycle PCR with the universal primers M1SS and BC2_uni_R. Under the source paper's analysis protocol: For normalization, 1 million high-quality reads were randomly selected from each sample, with every read carrying a distinct molecular identifier. Reads with shared molecular identifiers were discarded instead of being binned into consensus sequences. MiTCR, with a Q25 quality threshold and the strictest error-elimination algorithm, was used for CDR3 identification, clonotype clustering and error correction. A nonparametric unseen species model using Euler transformation provided a lower-bound estimate of total TCR beta diversity. Starting from the raw public reads, TCRdb applied fastp trimming at Q25, assembled clones with MiXCR and retained in-frame beta chains. Records with the same CDR3 protein are collapsed into one entry carrying the most frequent genes and DNA. The V and J calls were determined by TCRdb, not by the authors. A total of some 930,000 distinct CDR3 sequences appear in this sample, under 35% of them only once. About 9.4% of the sample goes to the ten largest clones.

At the junction V is shortened by 3 bases and J by 4 bases, with 9 bases in between. Its CDR3 holds 12 amino acids, cysteine through phenylalanine. The kept DNA is CDR3 alone, 36 bases in frame from the first base. Via the germline V gene, CDR1 is SQVTM and CDR2 ANQGSEA. Regarding this clonotype: The antigen it recognizes is unknown. A much larger clone lies one base from this, so it may be a read error.

Systemically healthy Caucasian individuals from Russia, 35 to 40 in total and aged roughly 6 to 100 years, were included as donors. Each donor gave 8 to 10 milliliters of peripheral blood, drawn into EDTA-treated Vacutainer tubes. Ficoll-Paque density-gradient centrifugation was used to isolate PBMCs, with at least 6.5 million obtained per sample. Total RNA, at least 6 micrograms per sample, was extracted from PBMCs with Trizol reagent. For every donor, flow cytometry on a PBMC aliquot measured the percentage of naive CD45RAhigh/CD27high T cells. What the study reported, not specific to this receptor: Observed TCR beta diversity per million T cells fell roughly linearly with age, and a significant reduction was already apparent by age roughly 40. A strong correlation was found between observed TCR beta diversity and the percentage of naive T cells measured by flow cytometry. Estimates of total diversity from one million sequenced T cells were regarded as lower bounds and underestimates. Since profiling was done on bulk unsorted PBMCs, naive and antigen-experienced compartments could not be conclusively compared. Compared with the aged group, more naive CD4+ T cells, fewer expanded clones and increased TCR diversity were shown by the long-lived group, suggesting age selection. Donor CMV infection status was unknown, potentially confounding age-related changes in expanded clonotypes.

The sample was also linked to a second study, of T cells of mothers and their children. As described in the second report: Nine systemically healthy Caucasian individuals, comprising three mothers and their six children, were included as donors. cDNA synthesis consumed the entire amount of extracted RNA, loaded at around 1.5 ug RNA in each 15 ul reaction. In the second PCR, the M1S primer added sample barcodes and 2-4 random nucleotides. Over 8.5 million TCR beta CDR3 reads were obtained for each mother, and millions of reads were obtained for each child. Thymic selection similarly shapes TCR recombination output in related and unrelated pairs, with minor effect from inherited differences. Related mother-child pairs always showed normalized repertoire overlap that was slightly higher than in unrelated mother-child pairs, though the difference was never significant. No persistent microchimeric T cell clones were detected, at a sensitivity of 90 to 100 clones per million clonotypes. Deep NGS was used in the study to compare the TCR beta repertoires of mothers and children and to look for features that separate related mother-child pairs from unrelated individuals. Mothers averaged roughly 40 +/- 4 years of age and children averaged roughly 10 +/- 4 years. After adapter ligation was performed with NEBNext reagents, the libraries were sequenced on an Illumina HiSeq 2000 with 100+100 nt paired-end reads. Mother and child libraries were prepared a month apart and sequenced in separate runs to prevent cross-contamination. For each donor, somewhere between 500,000 and 2,000,000 distinct TCR beta clonotypes were identified. Naive TCR beta clonotypes were estimated from low-frequency clonotypes matched to each donor's FACS-determined naive share, without sorting.

The TCR comes from a woman aged 40 to 55 in good health. The sample consisted of blood. Recombination connected TRBV29-1 to TRBJ2-5; possibly the D gene is TRBD2, per 6 matching bases. The base sequence is TGCAGCGTTGAGGAGGGAGGAGAGACCCAGTACTTC. This codes for CSVEEGGETQYF.